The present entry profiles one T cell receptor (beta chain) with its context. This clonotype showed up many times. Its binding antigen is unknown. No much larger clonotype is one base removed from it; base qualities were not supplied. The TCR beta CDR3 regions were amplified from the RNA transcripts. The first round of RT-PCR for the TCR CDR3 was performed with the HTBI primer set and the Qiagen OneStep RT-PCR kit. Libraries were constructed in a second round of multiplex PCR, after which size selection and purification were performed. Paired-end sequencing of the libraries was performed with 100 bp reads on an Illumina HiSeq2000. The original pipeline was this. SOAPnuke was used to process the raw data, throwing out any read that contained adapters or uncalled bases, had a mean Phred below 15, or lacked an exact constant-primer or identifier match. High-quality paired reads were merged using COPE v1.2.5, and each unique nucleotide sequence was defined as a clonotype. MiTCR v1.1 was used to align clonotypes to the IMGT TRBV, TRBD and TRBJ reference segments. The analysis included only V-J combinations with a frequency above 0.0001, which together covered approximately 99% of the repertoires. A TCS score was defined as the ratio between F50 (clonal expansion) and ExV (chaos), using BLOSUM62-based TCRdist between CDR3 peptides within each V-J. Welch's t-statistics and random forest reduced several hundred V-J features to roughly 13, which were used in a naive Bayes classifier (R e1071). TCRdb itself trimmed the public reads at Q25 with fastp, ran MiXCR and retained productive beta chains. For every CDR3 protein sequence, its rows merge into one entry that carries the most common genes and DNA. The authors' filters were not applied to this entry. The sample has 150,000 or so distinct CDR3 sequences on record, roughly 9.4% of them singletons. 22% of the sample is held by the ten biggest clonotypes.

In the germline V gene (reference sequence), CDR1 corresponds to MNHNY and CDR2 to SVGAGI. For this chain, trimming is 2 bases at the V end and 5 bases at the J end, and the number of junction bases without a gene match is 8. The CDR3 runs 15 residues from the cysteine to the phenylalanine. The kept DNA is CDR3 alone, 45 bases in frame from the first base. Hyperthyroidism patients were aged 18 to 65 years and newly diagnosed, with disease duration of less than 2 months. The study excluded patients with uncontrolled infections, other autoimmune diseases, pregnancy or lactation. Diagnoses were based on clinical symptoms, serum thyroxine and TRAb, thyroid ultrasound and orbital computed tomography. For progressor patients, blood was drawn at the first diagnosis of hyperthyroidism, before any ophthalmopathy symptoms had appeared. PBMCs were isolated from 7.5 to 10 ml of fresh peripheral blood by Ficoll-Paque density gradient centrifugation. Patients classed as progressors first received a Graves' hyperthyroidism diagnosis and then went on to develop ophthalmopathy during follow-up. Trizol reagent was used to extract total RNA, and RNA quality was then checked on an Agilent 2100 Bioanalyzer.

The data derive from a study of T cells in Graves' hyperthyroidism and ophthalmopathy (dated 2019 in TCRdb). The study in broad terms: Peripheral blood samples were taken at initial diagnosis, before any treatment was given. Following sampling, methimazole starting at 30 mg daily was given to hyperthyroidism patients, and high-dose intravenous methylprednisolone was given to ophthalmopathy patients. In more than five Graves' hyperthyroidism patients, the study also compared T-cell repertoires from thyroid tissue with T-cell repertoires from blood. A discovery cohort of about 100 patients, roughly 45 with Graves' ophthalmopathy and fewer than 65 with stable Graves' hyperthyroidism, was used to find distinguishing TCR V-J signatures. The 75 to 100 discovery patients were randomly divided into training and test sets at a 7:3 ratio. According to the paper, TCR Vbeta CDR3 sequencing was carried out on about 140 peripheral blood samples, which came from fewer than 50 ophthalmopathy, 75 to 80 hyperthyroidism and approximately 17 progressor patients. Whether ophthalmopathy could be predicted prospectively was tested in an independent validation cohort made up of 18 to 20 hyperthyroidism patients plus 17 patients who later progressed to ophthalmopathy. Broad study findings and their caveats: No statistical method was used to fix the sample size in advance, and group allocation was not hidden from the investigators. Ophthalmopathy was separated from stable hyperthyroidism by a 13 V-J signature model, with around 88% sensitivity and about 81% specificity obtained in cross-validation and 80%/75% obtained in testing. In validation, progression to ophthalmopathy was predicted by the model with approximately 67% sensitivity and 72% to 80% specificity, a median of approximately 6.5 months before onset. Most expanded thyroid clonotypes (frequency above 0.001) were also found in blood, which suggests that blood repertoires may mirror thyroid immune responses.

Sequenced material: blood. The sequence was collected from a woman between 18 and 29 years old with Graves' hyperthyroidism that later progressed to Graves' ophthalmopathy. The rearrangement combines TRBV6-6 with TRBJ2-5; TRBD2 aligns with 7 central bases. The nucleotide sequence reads TGTGCCAGCAGTTACGGCGGGAGTGTCCGCGAGACCCAGTACTTC. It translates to CASSYGGSVRETQYF.